Listed below are T cell receptor beta chains from one sample, sequenced in a study of radiotherapy plus CTLA-4 blockade in lung cancer. This table comes from immunoSEQ multiplex PCR, and its TCRdb copy is limited to in-frame clones, with some not included. This sample has roughly 90,000 clones; about two thirds occur once, and the top ten carry about 14%. Specimen: peripheral blood, collected from a patient treated with radiotherapy plus ipilimumab. These receptors were collected from a human donor with non-small cell lung cancer that progressed on radiotherapy plus ipilimumab. Each CDR3 is given with its conserved first and last residue. Fields, in order: V gene, clone size, J gene, CDR3 protein. Clone size appears in some rows only: once, few, many, or a class for an expanded clone.

v_gene: TRBV28; abundance: NA; j_gene: TRBJ2-1; CDR3aa: CASSRSGSYNEQFF
v_gene: TRBV5-5; abundance: few; j_gene: TRBJ2-1; CDR3aa: CASSSTWGAVNEQFF
v_gene: TRBV7-9; abundance: NA; j_gene: TRBJ2-3; CDR3aa: CASSPGLAGGPSTDTQYF
v_gene: TRBV28; abundance: NA; j_gene: TRBJ1-2; CDR3aa: CASSLGRGHGYGYTF
v_gene: TRBV4-2; abundance: few; j_gene: TRBJ2-2; CDR3aa: CASSQPQGAGVGELFF
v_gene: TRBV7-2; abundance: NA; j_gene: TRBJ1-2; CDR3aa: CASSPTGPLYGYTF
v_gene: TRBV9; abundance: NA; j_gene: TRBJ2-1; CDR3aa: CASSVRGQNQFF
v_gene: TRBV5-1; abundance: NA; j_gene: TRBJ2-3; CDR3aa: CASSRGQGGRADTQYF
v_gene: TRBV19; abundance: NA; j_gene: TRBJ2-1; CDR3aa: CASSATSGSLNEQFF
v_gene: TRBV2; abundance: NA; j_gene: TRBJ1-5; CDR3aa: CASGSTTGGAHQPQHF
v_gene: TRBV7-8; abundance: NA; j_gene: TRBJ1-2; CDR3aa: CASSPGQGAVHGYTF
v_gene: TRBV5-8; abundance: NA; j_gene: TRBJ1-4; CDR3aa: CASSLSGLVSEKLFF
v_gene: TRBV18; abundance: NA; j_gene: TRBJ1-2; CDR3aa: CASSPPGSRASYGYTF